The entry below gives a single TCR beta chain sequence along with its context. The antigen is not known. Germline assignment: CDR1 KGHSH and CDR2 LQKENI. This CDR3 is built from 15 residues. The sample is drawn from a study of monozygotic twins with inflammatory bowel disease. Each TCR library consumed around 3.5 ug of total RNA. UMIs that had a 6-nucleotide sample barcode were put in using template switching. TCRdb reprocessed the 5' RACE reads; each CDR3 protein has one entry and no DNA is given. The sample table sets out around 380,000 distinct CDR3 sequences. Study-level results: Healthy twins shared more clonotypes with others than IBD patients, most markedly active ones.

The origin of this receptor is a human donor with ulcerative colitis or Crohn's disease, or a healthy co-twin of an affected twin (not recorded which). This chain uses TRBV18 with TRBJ2-7; TCRdb calls TRBD1, which cannot be checked without DNA. The sample taken for sequencing was blood. The CDR3 protein is CASSPGQGAKYEQYF.